The clone carrying this TCR beta chain has just one count. Its target is not known. The ends lost 4 bases at V and 6 bases at J; junction bases unmatched: 3. There are 14 residues in the CDR3. Germline loops: CDR1 SGHAT, CDR2 FQNNGV. The PCR contained 60 Vbeta and 13 Jbeta primers. Sequencing used immunoSEQ multiplex PCR; TCRdb keeps in-frame clones, though not all of them. The table shows 170,000 or so clones, with around 82% occurring only once. Unrecorded immune exposure was likely among donors, who were nominally healthy when sampled. This sample was taken from a study of cytomegalovirus exposure and HLA in healthy donors. About the research overall: A previous analysis identified approximately 110 million unique TCR beta sequences derived from some 170 million T cells.

Findings of the study overall: Approximately 160 TCR beta chains were listed as cytomegalovirus-associated. Researchers reported in a later analysis that a missense DCLRE1C variant was tied to TCR beta V- and J-gene trimming.

The sequence was obtained from a woman aged 45-60 years in good health and CMV-seropositive. The sample comprised PBMCs. The V gene is TRBV11-2, the J gene TRBJ1-6, with 7 nucleotides matching TRBD1. CDR3 DNA sequence: TGTGCCAGCAGCTCCCGACAGGGTAATTCACCCCTCCACTTT. Its translation: CASSSRQGNSPLHF.